This T cell receptor beta chain is from a study of beta chain features in type 1 diabetes. For the study at large: Examination of sorted cells across all samples involved 98,000,000 or so cells. Overall study findings and caveats: In comparison with healthy donors, patients had naive, central memory and Treg TCRB repertoires that appeared more similar. Cells expressing TCR highly could be over-represented by cDNA sequencing.

In the case of this clone: Its specificity is not known.

The germline V gene encodes CDR1 SQVTM and CDR2 ANQGSEA. The CDR3 contains 14 residues. Trimming cost V 4 bases and J 1 base; bases outside gene matches: 6. All of the isolated RNA was reverse transcribed, so expressed TCRB transcripts were sequenced. Sequencing used immunoSEQ multiplex PCR; TCRdb keeps in-frame clones, though not all of them. The sample includes around 140,000 clones, approximately 10% of them seen just once. Input material: central memory CD4+ T cells from blood. The clonotype comes from a woman aged 40 to 55 in good health. The genes are TRBV29-1 and TRBJ1-1; 7 nucleotides line up with TRBD1. CDR3 protein: CSVVFYRGNTEAFF. The CDR3 DNA follows: TGCAGCGTTGTCTTCTACAGGGGGAACACTGAAGCTTTCTTT.